Listed below are T cell receptor beta chains from one sample, sequenced in a study of T cells after yellow fever vaccination. TCRdb re-derived calls from the 5' RACE reads in MiXCR, one entry per CDR3 protein. The repertoire has around 120,000 distinct CDR3 sequences, about 7% of them found once; the top ten carry around 2.6%. Source: CD4+ T cells sorted from PBMCs, taken about 41 days after the first yellow fever vaccination. These receptors were collected from a young man who received the YFV17D yellow fever vaccine. CDR3s include the opening cysteine and the closing phenylalanine or tryptophan. Each record gives: J gene, D gene, V gene, clone size, CDR3 protein, CDR3 DNA. The D gene is left open where the match is weak. Not every row has a clone size; where given, it reads once, few, many or a size class.

>TRBJ2-7|-|TRBV20-1|many
CSARESYEQYF
TGCAGTGCTAGAGAAAGCTACGAGCAGTACTTC
>TRBJ2-3|-|TRBV5-4|few
CASTLRRATQTDTQYF
TGTGCCAGCACCCTTAGGCGGGCTACTCAAACAGATACGCAGTATTTT
>TRBJ2-6|-|TRBV12-3/TRBV12-4|-
CAGSPADSGQFGANVLTF
TGTGCCGGCAGCCCGGCGGACAGCGGGCAATTCGGGGCCAACGTCCTGACTTTC
>TRBJ1-2|-|TRBV20-1|many
CSAPEGTYGYTF
TGCAGTGCTCCGGAGGGGACCTATGGCTACACCTTC
>TRBJ2-7|-|TRBV7-2|-
CTSSLASGQSYEQYF
TGTACCAGCAGCTTAGCGTCAGGACAGTCCTACGAGCAGTACTTC
>TRBJ2-5|TRBD2|TRBV2|few
CTSSLRVAGGASQETQYF
TGTACCAGCAGCCTTCGAGTAGCGGGGGGGGCATCCCAAGAGACCCAGTACTTC
>TRBJ1-1|-|TRBV5-6|many
CASSMDIMNTEAFF
TGTGCCAGCAGCATGGACATCATGAACACTGAAGCTTTCTTT
>TRBJ1-1|-|TRBV6-2/TRBV6-3|many
CASTGGNMNTEAFF
TGTGCCAGCACGGGGGGGAATATGAACACTGAAGCTTTCTTT
>TRBJ2-5|-|TRBV2|many
CASSLNSDKETQYF
TGTGCCAGCAGTCTAAATTCCGATAAAGAGACCCAGTACTTC
>TRBJ1-5|-|TRBV7-2|many
CASSLGPDNQPQHF
TGTGCCAGCAGCTTAGGGCCGGACAATCAGCCCCAGCATTTT
>TRBJ2-3|-|TRBV20-1|-
CCASRLGGAQTDTQYF
TGCTGTGCTAGTCGCCTAGGGGGGGCGCAAACAGATACGCAGTATTTT
>TRBJ2-3|-|TRBV18|many
CASSRQDVVIPSTDTQYF
TGTGCCAGCTCACGTCAGGACGTCGTAATCCCTAGCACAGATACGCAGTATTTT
>TRBJ1-6|TRBD1|TRBV7-2|many
CASRPGGHSPLHF
TGTGCCAGCAGACCAGGGGGGCATTCACCCCTCCACTTT
>TRBJ1-6|TRBD1|TRBV6-5|many
CASSLGQVLNSPLHF
TGTGCCAGCAGCCTGGGACAGGTTCTCAATTCACCCCTCCACTTT
>TRBJ1-4|-|TRBV25-1|-
CASRNTYAGEKLFF
TGTGCCAGCAGGAACACGTATGCTGGTGAAAAACTGTTTTTT
>TRBJ2-5|-|TRBV7-2|many
CASSFGPKGETQYF
TGTGCCAGCAGCTTTGGACCCAAGGGAGAGACCCAGTACTTC
>TRBJ1-5|TRBD1|TRBV12-3/TRBV12-4|many
CASGRDRRDQPQHF
TGTGCCAGTGGCCGGGACAGGAGAGATCAGCCCCAGCATTTT
>TRBJ2-3|TRBD2|TRBV7-2|many
CASSLSGGADSTDTQYF
TGTGCCAGCAGCTTAAGCGGGGGGGCGGATAGCACAGATACGCAGTATTTT
>TRBJ2-6|-|TRBV20-1|many
CSAVAGAAGANVLTF
TGCAGTGCTGTGGCGGGGGCGGCTGGGGCCAACGTCCTGACTTTC
>TRBJ1-4|TRBD1|TRBV3-1|many
CASSPGTGGNEKLFF
TGTGCCAGCAGCCCGGGGACAGGGGGAAATGAAAAACTGTTTTTT
>TRBJ1-3|-|TRBV7-2|-
CASSLVGLQGVGNTIYF
TGTGCCAGCAGCTTAGTAGGATTGCAGGGTGTAGGAAACACCATATATTTT
>TRBJ2-1|TRBD2|TRBV5-1|many
CASSLTGTSGGHNEQFF
TGCGCCAGCAGCTTGACAGGGACTAGCGGGGGGCACAATGAGCAGTTCTTC
>TRBJ2-2|TRBD2|TRBV20-1|many
CSASPSAGDTGELFF
TGCAGTGCTAGCCCAAGCGCGGGGGACACCGGGGAGCTGTTTTTT
>TRBJ2-7|-|TRBV20-1|many
CSARDFRLSYEQYF
TGCAGTGCTAGAGATTTTAGACTTTCCTACGAGCAGTACTTC